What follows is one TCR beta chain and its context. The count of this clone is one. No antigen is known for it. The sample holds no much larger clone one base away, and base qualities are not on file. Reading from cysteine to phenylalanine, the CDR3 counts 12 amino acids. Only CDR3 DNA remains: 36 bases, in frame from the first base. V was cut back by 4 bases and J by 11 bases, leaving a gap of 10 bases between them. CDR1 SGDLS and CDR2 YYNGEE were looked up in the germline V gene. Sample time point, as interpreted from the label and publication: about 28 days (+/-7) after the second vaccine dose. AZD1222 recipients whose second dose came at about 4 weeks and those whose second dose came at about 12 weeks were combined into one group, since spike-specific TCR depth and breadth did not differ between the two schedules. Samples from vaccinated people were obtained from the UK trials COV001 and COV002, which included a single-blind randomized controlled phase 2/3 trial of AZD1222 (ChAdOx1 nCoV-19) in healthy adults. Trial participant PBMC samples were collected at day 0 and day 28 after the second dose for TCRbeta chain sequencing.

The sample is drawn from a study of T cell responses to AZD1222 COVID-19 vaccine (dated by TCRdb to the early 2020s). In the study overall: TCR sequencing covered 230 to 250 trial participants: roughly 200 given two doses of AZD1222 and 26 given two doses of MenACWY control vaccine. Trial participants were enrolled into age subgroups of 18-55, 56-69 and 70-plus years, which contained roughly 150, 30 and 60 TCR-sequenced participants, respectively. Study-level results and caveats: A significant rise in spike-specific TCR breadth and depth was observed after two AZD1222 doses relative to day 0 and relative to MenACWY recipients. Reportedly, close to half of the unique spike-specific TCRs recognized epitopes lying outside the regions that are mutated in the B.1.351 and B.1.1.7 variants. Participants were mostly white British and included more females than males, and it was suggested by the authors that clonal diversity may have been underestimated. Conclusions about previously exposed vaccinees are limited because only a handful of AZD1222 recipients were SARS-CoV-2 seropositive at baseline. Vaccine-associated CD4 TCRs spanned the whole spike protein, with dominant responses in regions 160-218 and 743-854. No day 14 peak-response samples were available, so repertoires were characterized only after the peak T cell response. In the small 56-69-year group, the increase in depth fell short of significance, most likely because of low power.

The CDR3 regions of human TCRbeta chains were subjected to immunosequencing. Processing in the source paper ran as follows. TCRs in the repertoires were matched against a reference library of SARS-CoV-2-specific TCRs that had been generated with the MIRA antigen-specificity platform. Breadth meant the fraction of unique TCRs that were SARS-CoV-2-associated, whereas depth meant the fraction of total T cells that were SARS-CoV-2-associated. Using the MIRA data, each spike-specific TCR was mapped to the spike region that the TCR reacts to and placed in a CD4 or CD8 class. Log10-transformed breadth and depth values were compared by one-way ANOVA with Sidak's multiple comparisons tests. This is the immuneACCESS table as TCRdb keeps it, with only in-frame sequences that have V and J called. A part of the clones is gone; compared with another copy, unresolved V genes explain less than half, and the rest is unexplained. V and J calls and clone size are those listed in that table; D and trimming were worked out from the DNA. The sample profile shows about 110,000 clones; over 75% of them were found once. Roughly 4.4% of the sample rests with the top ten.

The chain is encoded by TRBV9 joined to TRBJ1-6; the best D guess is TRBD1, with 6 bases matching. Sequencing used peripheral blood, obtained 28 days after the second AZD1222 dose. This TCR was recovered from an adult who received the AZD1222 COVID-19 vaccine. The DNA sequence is TGTGCCAGCAGCAGGGGGGCTGCACCCCTCCACTTT. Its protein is CASSRGAAPLHF.